One sample yielded the 2 T cell receptor beta chains listed below, sequenced in a study of T-cell memory formation after mild COVID-19 (dated by TCRdb to about 2021). The library was prepared using 5' RACE. TCRdb lists the instrument as Illumina NovaSeq 6000. TCRdb reworked the public reads: Q25 trimming with fastp, MiXCR clone assembly, productive beta chains retained. A single entry per CDR3 protein holds the most common genes and DNA from its merged rows. Counted in this sample were hundreds of thousands of distinct CDR3 sequences; 17% of them appeared once. Roughly 8.2% of the sample belongs to the ten largest clones. Sequenced sample: PBMCs or a T cell subset sorted from them (not recorded which). The receptors come from an adult woman who had mild COVID-19 (a few samples of this study predate the infection). The sample titles of this study are shuffled in the database, so cell type and time point are left out; the donor was told from shared clones.

In its sample, this clonotype was seen a few times. This chain links TRBV19 with TRBJ1-5; no clear D. The V and J ends lost 0 bases and 0 bases respectively, with 12 bases between them. The CDR3 is 17 amino acids. The V gene's germline CDR1 is LNHDA and CDR2 SQIVND (reference sequence). The CDR3 loop is CASSIDRARGSNQPQHF. The CDR3 DNA reads as TGTGCCAGTAGTATAGATCGGGCTCGGGGTAGCAATCAGCCCCAGCATTTT.

This rearrangement joins TRBV20-1 to TRBJ2-3, with D unclear. The CDR3 contains 13 residues. Germline V gene sequence: CDR1 DFQATT, CDR2 SNEGSKA (reference sequence). Trimming pared 4 bases from V and 0 bases from J, leaving 8 bases between. The CDR3 DNA follows: TGCAGTGCTACGCCCACTAGCACAGATACGCAGTATTTT. Amino acid sequence: CSATPTSTDTQYF.